These 10 T cell receptor beta chains were all obtained from the same sample, sequenced in a study of CD8 T cells in ankylosing spondylitis. Whole-study findings and limits: Blood from ankylosing spondylitis patients appeared to carry a characteristic roughly 8-variant TCR beta motif.

TCRdb re-analysed the 5' RACE reads in MiXCR, keeping a single row per CDR3 protein. The sample records just under 550,000 distinct CDR3 sequences, more than 9.5% being singletons. These receptors lack a known antigen. Sequences were obtained from blood, either unsorted or a sorted T cell fraction (not recorded which). The source is a male donor with ankylosing spondylitis.

This clonotype occurred a few times. The chain links TRBV7-9 to TRBJ2-5; the D gene is possibly TRBD2 (6 bases). Per the germline V gene, CDR1 is SEHNR and CDR2 is FQNEAQ (reference sequence). The V gene lost 5 bases and the J gene lost 3 bases, with 13 bases spanning the gap. This CDR3 region has 14 residues. CDR3 sequence reads: CASSRTSTKETQYF. The CDR3 DNA is TGTGCCAGCAGCCGCACTAGCACCAAAGAGACCCAGTACTTC.

V is TRBV2 and J is TRBJ2-5; no clear D. Germline lookup yields CDR1 SNHLY and CDR2 FYNNEI. V was trimmed by 9 bases and J by 4 bases, leaving 9 bases between them. This CDR3 comprises 11 residues. CDR3 sequence: CASRTGETQYF. CDR3 DNA sequence: TGTGCCAGTCGGACCGGAGAGACCCAGTACTTC.

The table lists this clonotype with a few counts. This chain joins TRBV5-1 and TRBJ1-2; 8 bases line up with TRBD1. This CDR3 region has 16 residues. Germline lookup yields CDR1 SGHRS and CDR2 YFSETQ. J lost 6 bases, V lost 4 bases, and 14 bases had no gene match. The CDR3 sequence is CASSPDRGESTDGYTF. The CDR3 nucleotides are TGCGCCAGCAGCCCTGACAGGGGAGAGAGCACCGATGGCTACACCTTC.

At least ten counts were recorded for this clonotype. This chain joins TRBV29-1 and TRBJ2-5; maybe TRBD2 (5 bases). CDR3 length: 11 amino acids. Trimming shortened V by 6 bases and J by 4 bases, and 9 bases separated the two germline ends. Germline V gene data show CDR1 as SQVTM and CDR2 as ANQGSEA. CDR3: CSVLGRETQYF. The CDR3 DNA sequence: TGCAGCGTACTAGGTCGAGAGACCCAGTACTTC.

This clonotype was detected only a few times. The chain has TRBV4-2 and TRBJ2-3; 7 bases are shared with TRBD2. The V segment lost 0 bases and the J segment 6 bases; nucleotides outside the gene matches: 9. This CDR3 has 16 amino acids. Per the germline V gene, CDR1 is LGHNA and CDR2 is YNFKEQ. The CDR3 region has the DNA TGTGCCAGCAGCCAAGACTGGGGAAGCGGGATCGATACGCAGTATTTT. Protein: CASSQDWGSGIDTQYF.

This clonotype appeared a few times. The chain links TRBV6-1 to TRBJ2-7, with D possibly being TRBD1 (5 bases). V gave up 6 bases and J gave up 4 bases, with 16 bases separating them. The CDR3 loop spans 14 amino acids. Germline V gives CDR1 MNHNS, CDR2 SASEGT. The CDR3 is CASRWWGQNYEQYV. The CDR3 nucleotides are TGTGCCAGCAGATGGTGGGGCCAAAATTACGAGCAGTACGTC.

This clonotype has just a few counts. The chain employs TRBV24-1 and TRBJ2-1; 13 bases agree with TRBD2. J gave up 7 bases and V 4 bases, and 6 bases lay outside the gene matches. In germline, CDR1 is KGHDR, CDR2 SFDVKD. The CDR3 is 16 residues long. This CDR3 reads CATSDLLAGGPNEQFF. CDR3 DNA: TGTGCCACCAGTGACTTACTAGCGGGAGGGCCGAATGAGCAGTTCTTC.

The chain uses TRBV12-3 or TRBV12-4 and TRBJ1-5; unclear D gene. V was cut by 3 bases and J by 2 bases, with 8 bases left in between. This CDR3 spans 14 amino acids. CDR3 sequence (DNA): TGTGCCAGCAGTTTGTTCCAGGGCAATCAGCCCCAGCATTTT. It codes for CASSLFQGNQPQHF.

This clonotype was seen ten or more times. The V call is TRBV7-2, the J call TRBJ2-3; D gene ambiguous. V lost 1 base and J 4 bases, leaving 6 bases between the germline ends. The CDR3 covers 13 residues. The V gene's germline CDR1 is SGHTA and CDR2 FQGNSA. The CDR3 sequence: CASSLGVPDTQYF. CDR3 DNA: TGTGCCAGCAGCTTAGGAGTTCCAGATACGCAGTATTTT.

The chain's CDR3 is CASSVGPLPSTDTQYF. The CDR3 region has the DNA TGTGCCAGCAGCGTGGGCCCCCTGCCCAGCACAGATACGCAGTATTTT. This chain uses TRBV9 with TRBJ2-3; D unresolved. The CDR3 has 16 amino acids. Germline CDR1 reads SGDLS; CDR2 reads YYNGEE. Deletions cut 2 bases from V and 0 bases from J, with 13 bases between.